These T cell receptor beta chains were read from a single sample in a study of blood T cell repertoires in COVID-19. Using immunoSEQ multiplex PCR, the repertoire was profiled, and TCRdb retains in-frame clones only, with some absent. Found here are 150,000 to 200,000 clones, around 79% of them singletons; the top ten hold 17%. The sample was peripheral blood. These TCRs come from a man in his sixties with active or convalescent COVID-19. Both conserved end residues are part of each CDR3. The order of the fields is clone size, J gene, D gene, V gene, CDR3 DNA, CDR3 protein. A D gene is named only where the DNA matches it firmly. Clone sizes are given selectively: once, few, many, or a class where the clone is expanded.

abundance: .; j_gene: TRBJ2-3; d_gene: TRBD1; v_gene: TRBV10-3; CDR3nt: TGTGCCATCAGTGAGTCAGATAAATCCGGGACAGGGGCGACAGATACGCAGTATTTT; CDR3aa: CAISESDKSGTGATDTQYF
abundance: .; j_gene: TRBJ1-5; d_gene: .; v_gene: TRBV4-3; CDR3nt: TGCGCCAGCAGCCAAGAAGCCGGGGGGGTCAATCAGCCCCAGCATTTT; CDR3aa: CASSQEAGGVNQPQHF
abundance: .; j_gene: TRBJ2-7; d_gene: .; v_gene: TRBV4-1; CDR3nt: TGCGCCAGCAGCCAAGCGGGCCGACAGAGCTACGAGCAGTACTTC; CDR3aa: CASSQAGRQSYEQYF
abundance: .; j_gene: TRBJ2-7; d_gene: .; v_gene: TRBV18; CDR3nt: TGTGCCAGCTCCCACGGGACTCGCGGTGGGGAGCAGTACTTC; CDR3aa: CASSHGTRGGEQYF
abundance: .; j_gene: TRBJ1-1; d_gene: .; v_gene: TRBV19; CDR3nt: TGTGCCAGTAGTATCGGGACTGAAGCTTTCTTT; CDR3aa: CASSIGTEAFF
abundance: .; j_gene: TRBJ1-2; d_gene: TRBD1; v_gene: TRBV5-1; CDR3nt: TGCGCCAGCAGCATACAACCGACAGGGGGTGGTGGCTACACCTTC; CDR3aa: CASSIQPTGGGGYTF
abundance: once; j_gene: TRBJ2-1; d_gene: TRBD2; v_gene: TRBV5-4; CDR3nt: TGTGCCAGCAGCTTAGCGGGAGCACAGGGCAATGAGCAGTTCTTC; CDR3aa: CASSLAGAQGNEQFF
abundance: .; j_gene: TRBJ2-7; d_gene: .; v_gene: TRBV6-2/TRBV6-3; CDR3nt: TGTGCCAGCAGTTACTCAATTCAACTTCGCGCCTACGAGCAGTACTTC; CDR3aa: CASSYSIQLRAYEQYF
abundance: .; j_gene: TRBJ2-3; d_gene: .; v_gene: TRBV27; CDR3nt: TGTGCCAGCAGTTTCTGGAGTGGGGCCCAAGATACGCAGTATTTT; CDR3aa: CASSFWSGAQDTQYF
abundance: .; j_gene: TRBJ1-2; d_gene: .; v_gene: TRBV23-1; CDR3nt: TGCGCCAGCAGTCAATGCGGCCACCCGACAGGCCAGGATGATGGCTACACCTTC; CDR3aa: CASSQCGHPTGQDDGYTF
abundance: .; j_gene: TRBJ2-5; d_gene: .; v_gene: TRBV9; CDR3nt: TGTGCCAGCAGCGTCGGGCCAGAGAAGGGGGAGACCCAGTACTTC; CDR3aa: CASSVGPEKGETQYF
abundance: .; j_gene: TRBJ2-3; d_gene: .; v_gene: TRBV5-4; CDR3nt: TGTGCCAGCAGCCAGCGGAGAGTCGGCACAGATACGCAGTATTTT; CDR3aa: CASSQRRVGTDTQYF
abundance: .; j_gene: TRBJ1-4; d_gene: .; v_gene: TRBV2; CDR3nt: TGTGCCAGCAGCGCGTCGGGTGGGGAAAAACTGTTTTTT; CDR3aa: CASSASGGEKLFF
abundance: few; j_gene: TRBJ1-1; d_gene: .; v_gene: TRBV9; CDR3nt: TGTGCCAGCAGCGTAGGGCCAGGGAGGAGCACTGAAGCTTTCTTT; CDR3aa: CASSVGPGRSTEAFF
abundance: once; j_gene: TRBJ1-3; d_gene: TRBD1; v_gene: TRBV9; CDR3nt: TGTGCCAGCAGCCTACAGGGGGGTTTGGATGGAAACACCATATATTTT; CDR3aa: CASSLQGGLDGNTIYF
abundance: .; j_gene: TRBJ2-2; d_gene: TRBD2; v_gene: TRBV29-1; CDR3nt: TGCAGCGTTGCTCCTGGCGGGAGAGTCCCCCCCGGGGAGCTGTTTTTT; CDR3aa: CSVAPGGRVPPGELFF
abundance: .; j_gene: TRBJ1-1; d_gene: TRBD1; v_gene: TRBV6-5; CDR3nt: TGTGCCAGCAGTAAACCCAGGACAGGGTACACTGAAGCTTTCTTT; CDR3aa: CASSKPRTGYTEAFF
abundance: .; j_gene: TRBJ2-2; d_gene: TRBD2; v_gene: TRBV29-1; CDR3nt: TGCAGCGTTCGAGCGGGACTTAACACCGGGGAGCTGTTTTTT; CDR3aa: CSVRAGLNTGELFF
abundance: .; j_gene: TRBJ2-5; d_gene: TRBD2; v_gene: TRBV19; CDR3nt: TGTGCCAGTAGTTTGGGAGGGAGAGGTAGGGAGACCCAGTACTTC; CDR3aa: CASSLGGRGRETQYF
abundance: .; j_gene: TRBJ1-6; d_gene: .; v_gene: TRBV5-1; CDR3nt: TGCGCCAGCAGCACCGGGACAATTAATTCACCCCTCCACTTT; CDR3aa: CASSTGTINSPLHF
abundance: few; j_gene: TRBJ1-5; d_gene: .; v_gene: TRBV7-8; CDR3nt: TGTGCCAGCAGCTTAGGGGACAATAGCTATCAGCCCCAGCATTTT; CDR3aa: CASSLGDNSYQPQHF
abundance: .; j_gene: TRBJ1-4; d_gene: .; v_gene: TRBV5-1; CDR3nt: TGCGCCAGCAGCCTATACAGCCCGGCTAATGAAAAACTGTTTTTT; CDR3aa: CASSLYSPANEKLFF
abundance: .; j_gene: TRBJ2-3; d_gene: .; v_gene: TRBV19; CDR3nt: TGTGCCAGTAGTTACAGGGTGGGCACAGATACGCAGTATTTT; CDR3aa: CASSYRVGTDTQYF
abundance: once; j_gene: TRBJ1-3; d_gene: .; v_gene: TRBV7-9; CDR3nt: TGTGCCAGCAGCTTAGCGCTCAGTACGGGAAACACCATATATTTT; CDR3aa: CASSLALSTGNTIYF
abundance: once; j_gene: TRBJ2-1; d_gene: .; v_gene: TRBV10-3; CDR3nt: TGTGCCATCAGTGAGACAAGACTAGCCTACAATGAGCAGTTCTTC; CDR3aa: CAISETRLAYNEQFF
abundance: medium-sized; j_gene: TRBJ1-4; d_gene: .; v_gene: TRBV2; CDR3nt: TGTGCCAGCAGTGAATCCCAGGGGATTGAAAAACTGTTTTTT; CDR3aa: CASSESQGIEKLFF
abundance: .; j_gene: TRBJ2-6; d_gene: TRBD1; v_gene: TRBV5-1; CDR3nt: TGCGCCAGCAGCTTGGGACGCGGACAGGCGTCCTCTGGGGCCAACGTCCTGACTTTC; CDR3aa: CASSLGRGQASSGANVLTF
abundance: .; j_gene: TRBJ2-1; d_gene: TRBD1; v_gene: TRBV12-5; CDR3nt: TGTGCTAGTGGTCCGGGACAGGCGTACAATGAGCAGTTCTTC; CDR3aa: CASGPGQAYNEQFF
abundance: .; j_gene: TRBJ1-3; d_gene: .; v_gene: TRBV19; CDR3nt: TGTGCCAGTAGCCACAGGGATTCTGGAAACACCATATATTTT; CDR3aa: CASSHRDSGNTIYF
abundance: .; j_gene: TRBJ2-1; d_gene: TRBD1; v_gene: TRBV24-1; CDR3nt: TGTGCCACCAGTGTAAAGGGACAGGGTAGTAGGAATGAGCAGTTCTTC; CDR3aa: CATSVKGQGSRNEQFF
abundance: few; j_gene: TRBJ1-2; d_gene: .; v_gene: TRBV28; CDR3nt: TGTGCCAGCACGCAGGACTCTAACTATGGCTACACCTTC; CDR3aa: CASTQDSNYGYTF
abundance: .; j_gene: TRBJ1-1; d_gene: .; v_gene: TRBV30; CDR3nt: TGTGCCTGGAGTGTAAGCGGGGGCACTGAAGCTTTCTTT; CDR3aa: CAWSVSGGTEAFF
abundance: once; j_gene: TRBJ2-5; d_gene: TRBD2; v_gene: TRBV9; CDR3nt: TGTGCCAGCAGCCTCCGTGGGACTAGCGGGAGTCAAATTCAAGAGACCCAGTACTTC; CDR3aa: CASSLRGTSGSQIQETQYF
abundance: .; j_gene: TRBJ1-4; d_gene: TRBD1; v_gene: TRBV2; CDR3nt: TGTGCCAGCAATCAGCGGGGACAGGGGAATGAAAAACTGTTTTTT; CDR3aa: CASNQRGQGNEKLFF
abundance: .; j_gene: TRBJ2-6; d_gene: TRBD1; v_gene: TRBV4-2; CDR3nt: TGTGCCAGCAGCCAAGAAGGGGCGCCGAGGGGGCCCGGGGCTGGGGCCAACGTCCTGACTTTC; CDR3aa: CASSQEGAPRGPGAGANVLTF
abundance: .; j_gene: TRBJ2-1; d_gene: TRBD2; v_gene: TRBV19; CDR3nt: TGTGCCAGTAGGTGGTCTAGCGGGCTCATTGAGCAGTTCTTC; CDR3aa: CASRWSSGLIEQFF
abundance: .; j_gene: TRBJ2-7; d_gene: .; v_gene: TRBV28; CDR3nt: TGTGCCAGCAGTAAGGGGTGGGGTTCCTACGAGCAGTACTTC; CDR3aa: CASSKGWGSYEQYF
abundance: many; j_gene: TRBJ2-4; d_gene: .; v_gene: TRBV11-2; CDR3nt: TGTGCCAGCAGGCCAAACCCAGGGAAGGACATTCAGTACTTC; CDR3aa: CASRPNPGKDIQYF
abundance: few; j_gene: TRBJ2-7; d_gene: TRBD2; v_gene: TRBV3-1/TRBV3-2; CDR3nt: TGTGCCAGCAGATACCTAGGGGTTGGCGGGAGGTATTTCTACGAGCAGTACTTC; CDR3aa: CASRYLGVGGRYFYEQYF
abundance: .; j_gene: TRBJ1-4; d_gene: .; v_gene: TRBV7-2; CDR3nt: TGTGCCAGCAGCTTAGGACAGACAACTAATGAAAAACTGTTTTTT; CDR3aa: CASSLGQTTNEKLFF
abundance: .; j_gene: TRBJ2-5; d_gene: TRBD1; v_gene: TRBV27; CDR3nt: TGTGCCAGCAGTTTATATGGACAGGAGAGGCAAGAGACCCAGTACTTC; CDR3aa: CASSLYGQERQETQYF
abundance: .; j_gene: TRBJ2-5; d_gene: .; v_gene: TRBV27; CDR3nt: TGTGCCAGCAGACCCCCGGGGAACAAAGAGACCCAGTACTTC; CDR3aa: CASRPPGNKETQYF
abundance: few; j_gene: TRBJ1-3; d_gene: TRBD1; v_gene: TRBV9; CDR3nt: TGTGCCAGCAGCCAAATGACAGGGTACTCTGGAAACACCATATATTTT; CDR3aa: CASSQMTGYSGNTIYF
abundance: .; j_gene: TRBJ2-3; d_gene: .; v_gene: TRBV12-3/TRBV12-4; CDR3nt: TGTGCCAGCAGTGCAGCAGATACGCAGTATTTT; CDR3aa: CASSAADTQYF
abundance: .; j_gene: TRBJ2-3; d_gene: .; v_gene: TRBV18; CDR3nt: TGTGCCAGCTCACTAGCAGATACGCAGTATTTT; CDR3aa: CASSLADTQYF
abundance: .; j_gene: TRBJ2-1; d_gene: .; v_gene: TRBV4-1; CDR3nt: TGCGCCAGCAGCCTACAGGGCACGGTGAATGAGCAGTTCTTC; CDR3aa: CASSLQGTVNEQFF
abundance: .; j_gene: TRBJ2-7; d_gene: TRBD2; v_gene: TRBV11-2; CDR3nt: TGTGCCAGCAGCTCCGAGCCTAAGGGAGGGCGGAACGAGCAGTACTTC; CDR3aa: CASSSEPKGGRNEQYF
abundance: .; j_gene: TRBJ1-1; d_gene: .; v_gene: TRBV7-9; CDR3nt: TGTGCCAGCAGCTTATTCGGTTCGGGTCCGAGGAAAGCTTTCTTT; CDR3aa: CASSLFGSGPRKAFF